The rows below give T cell receptor beta chains drawn from one sample of a study of neurological immune-mediated disorders. MiXCR, applied by TCRdb to the 5' RACE reads, yields one record per CDR3 protein. The sample includes approximately 77,000 distinct CDR3 sequences, under 10% of them seen just once. Input material: PBMCs. These receptors originate from a middle-aged man in good health. CDR3s include the opening cysteine and the closing phenylalanine or tryptophan. D genes are given only for firm matches. Size values are once, few and many counts, or a class for expanded clones, and some rows have none.

abundance,v_gene,d_gene,j_gene,CDR3aa,CDR3nt
-,TRBV30,TRBD1,TRBJ1-1,CAWSSLFPTGMNTEAFF,TGTGCCTGGAGTTCTCTCTTTCCGACAGGGATGAACACTGAAGCTTTCTTT
many,TRBV20-1,-,TRBJ2-7,CSARLQGRTYEQYF,TGCAGTGCTAGACTACAGGGACGGACCTACGAGCAGTACTTC
many,TRBV29-1,TRBD2,TRBJ2-1,CSTDRGTSRYNEQFF,TGCAGCACTGATAGGGGGACTAGCAGATACAATGAGCAGTTCTTC
many,TRBV10-3,-,TRBJ1-5,CAISESLGMGNQPQHF,TGTGCCATCAGTGAGTCGCTTGGGATGGGCAATCAGCCCCAGCATTTT
many,TRBV28,-,TRBJ1-6,CASSQTRIRGNSPLHF,TGTGCCAGCTCCCAAACGCGGATCAGAGGCAATTCACCCCTCCACTTT
many,TRBV5-1,-,TRBJ2-3,CASSPGSADTQYF,TGCGCCAGCAGCCCGGGGTCCGCCGATACGCAGTATTTT
many,TRBV6-5,TRBD1,TRBJ2-5,CASRPGTAVGETQYF,TGTGCCAGCAGACCGGGGACAGCCGTTGGGGAGACCCAGTACTTC
-,TRBV3-1,TRBD1,TRBJ1-5,CAGSPTGGQGSNQPQHF,TGTGCCGGCAGCCCCACAGGGGGACAGGGGAGCAATCAGCCCCAGCATTTT
many,TRBV6-5,-,TRBJ1-4,CASSSGRIEKLFF,TGTGCCAGCAGCTCGGGACGGATTGAAAAACTGTTTTTT
many,TRBV20-1,-,TRBJ1-4,CSARDVRTVDRKLFF,TGCAGTGCTAGAGATGTGAGGACAGTGGACCGAAAACTGTTTTTT
many,TRBV10-3,TRBD1,TRBJ2-6,CAISEQGQGANVLTF,TGTGCCATCAGTGAGCAGGGACAGGGAGCCAACGTCCTGACTTTC
-,TRBV6-2/TRBV6-3,TRBD2,TRBJ2-7,CASSYFTSGPSSTYEQYF,TGTGCCAGCAGTTATTTTACTAGCGGGCCTTCCTCAACCTACGAGCAGTACTTC
many,TRBV6-1,-,TRBJ1-2,CASSVQGRGYTF,TGTGCCAGCAGTGTACAGGGTCGGGGCTACACCTTC
many,TRBV20-1,TRBD2,TRBJ2-7,CSAGLAGGPFTEQYF,TGCAGTGCTGGACTAGCGGGAGGTCCCTTCACCGAGCAGTACTTC
many,TRBV24-1,-,TRBJ2-2,CATSETHGLNTGELFF,TGTGCCACCAGTGAGACCCACGGACTGAACACCGGGGAGCTGTTTTTT
many,TRBV5-1,TRBD2,TRBJ2-7,CASSLATASGSGVREQYF,TGCGCCAGCAGCTTGGCCACAGCTAGCGGGAGTGGTGTGCGCGAGCAGTACTTC
many,TRBV20-1,-,TRBJ2-7,CSAQAYEQYF,TGCAGTGCGCAGGCCTACGAGCAGTACTTC
many,TRBV5-6,TRBD2,TRBJ2-1,CASSFGGVAYNEQFF,TGTGCCAGCAGCTTCGGGGGGGTTGCCTACAATGAGCAGTTCTTC
many,TRBV12-3/TRBV12-4,-,TRBJ2-4,CASSQGFGGNIQYF,TGTGCCAGCAGTCAGGGTTTTGGGGGGAACATTCAGTACTTC
few,TRBV3-1,-,TRBJ1-1,CASSQGGLLTEAFF,TGTGCCAGCAGCCAAGGAGGGTTGTTGACTGAAGCTTTCTTT
many,TRBV12-3/TRBV12-4,TRBD2,TRBJ2-7,CASRTSTHEQYF,TGTGCCAGCAGGACTAGCACCCACGAGCAGTACTTC
-,TRBV5-1,-,TRBJ2-1,CASSFRDPHEQFF,TGCGCCAGCAGCTTTCGGGACCCCCATGAGCAGTTCTTC
many,TRBV2,-,TRBJ2-1,CASSAEGQSSYNEQFF,TGTGCCAGCAGTGCGGAAGGCCAGAGCTCCTACAATGAGCAGTTCTTC
many,TRBV7-8,-,TRBJ2-7,CASSLGVSASYEQYF,TGTGCCAGCAGCTTAGGTGTTAGCGCCTCCTACGAGCAGTACTTC
-,TRBV5-1,TRBD1,TRBJ2-2,CASSTGQGVNTLELFF,TGCGCCAGCAGCACGGGACAGGGAGTAAACACCTTGGAGCTGTTTTTT
many,TRBV7-2,TRBD2,TRBJ2-3,CASSSGLAAQYF,TGTGCCAGCAGCTCCGGACTAGCAGCGCAGTATTTT
many,TRBV10-3,TRBD1,TRBJ1-6,CAISESRDSLHSPLHF,TGTGCCATCAGTGAGAGTAGGGACAGTCTTCATTCACCCCTCCACTTT
many,TRBV29-1,-,TRBJ2-3,CSVRWSTTDTQYF,TGCAGCGTCCGATGGTCCACAACAGATACGCAGTATTTT
many,TRBV20-1,TRBD1,TRBJ2-1,CSARDRGYYNEQFF,TGCAGTGCTAGAGACAGGGGGTATTACAATGAGCAGTTCTTC
many,TRBV5-1,-,TRBJ2-7,CASSLVAGYGEQYF,TGCGCCAGCAGCTTGGTCGCAGGTTACGGCGAGCAGTACTTC
many,TRBV7-2,-,TRBJ2-2,CASSRRGTGNTGELFF,TGTGCCAGCAGCCGGCGGGGGACAGGGAACACCGGGGAGCTGTTTTTT
many,TRBV9,TRBD2,TRBJ2-3,CASTQTSVYTDTQYF,TGTGCCAGCACGCAAACTAGCGTATACACAGATACGCAGTATTTT
many,TRBV7-9,TRBD2,TRBJ2-1,CASSPGGNEQFF,TGTGCCAGCAGCCCCGGGGGGAATGAGCAGTTCTTC